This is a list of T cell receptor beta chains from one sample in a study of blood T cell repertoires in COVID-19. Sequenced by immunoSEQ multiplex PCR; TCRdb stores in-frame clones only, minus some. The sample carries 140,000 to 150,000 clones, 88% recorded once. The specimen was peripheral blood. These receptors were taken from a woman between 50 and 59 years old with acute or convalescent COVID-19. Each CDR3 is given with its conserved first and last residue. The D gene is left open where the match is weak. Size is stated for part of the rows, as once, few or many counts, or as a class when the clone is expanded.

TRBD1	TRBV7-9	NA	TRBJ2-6	TGTGCCAGCAGCTTTCCCACAGGGGCCGGGGCCAACGTCCTGACTTTC	CASSFPTGAGANVLTF
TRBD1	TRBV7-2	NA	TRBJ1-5	TGTGCCAGCAGCGGAACACAGGGGGTCGGTCAGCCCCAGCATTTT	CASSGTQGVGQPQHF
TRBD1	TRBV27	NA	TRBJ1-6	TGTGCCAGCAGTTTTTTGAGTACAGGGGGCCCATCGGTTAATTCACCCCTCCACTTT	CASSFLSTGGPSVNSPLHF
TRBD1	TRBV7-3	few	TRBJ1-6	TGTGCCAGCAGCTTAACTTGGGACAGGGGATCACCCCTCCACTTT	CASSLTWDRGSPLHF
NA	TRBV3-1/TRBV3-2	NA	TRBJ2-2	TGTGCCAGCAGCCAAGGAGGGGGAGGGGAGCTGTTTTTT	CASSQGGGGELFF
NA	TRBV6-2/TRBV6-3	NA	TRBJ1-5	TGTGCCAGCAGTTGGTTTGGAGACGCCAATCAGCCCCAGCATTTT	CASSWFGDANQPQHF
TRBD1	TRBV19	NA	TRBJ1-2	TGTGCCAGTAGTAGAACCGGGACAGACATCCACTATGGCTACACCTTC	CASSRTGTDIHYGYTF
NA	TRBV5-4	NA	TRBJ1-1	TGTGCCAGCAGCTTTATAAACACTGAAGCTTTCTTT	CASSFINTEAFF
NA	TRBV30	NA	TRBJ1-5	TGTGCCTGGAATCTTGGGACAATAAGGGATCAGCCCCAGCATTTT	CAWNLGTIRDQPQHF
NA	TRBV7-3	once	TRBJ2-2	TGTGCCAGCAGCTTAGGGTCCGGGACTTCTCTTACCGGGGAGCTGTTTTTT	CASSLGSGTSLTGELFF
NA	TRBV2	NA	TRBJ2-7	TGTGCCACTTCACCAGGGCTGGGCTCCTACGAGCAGTACTTC	CATSPGLGSYEQYF
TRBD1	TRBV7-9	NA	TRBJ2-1	TGTGCCAGCAGCTTACCCGGGACAGCAATCTACAATGAGCAGTTCTTC	CASSLPGTAIYNEQFF
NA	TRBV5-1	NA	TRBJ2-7	TGCGCCAGCAGCTGGAAGGCTAGTGGAACCGACGAGCAGTACTTC	CASSWKASGTDEQYF
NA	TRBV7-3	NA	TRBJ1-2	TGTGCCAGCAGCGTACTCCCAGGGGACGGCTACACCTTC	CASSVLPGDGYTF
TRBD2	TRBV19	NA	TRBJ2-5	TGTGCCAGTAGTGCGGGGGGTAGGGAGACCCAGTACTTC	CASSAGGRETQYF
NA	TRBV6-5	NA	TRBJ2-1	TGTGCCAGCAGTTCCGGGACACATTCCTACAATGAGCAGTTCTTC	CASSSGTHSYNEQFF
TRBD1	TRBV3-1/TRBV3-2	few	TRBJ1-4	TGTGCCAGCAGCCATGCGGGACAGGGCTCTGAAAAACTGTTTTTT	CASSHAGQGSEKLFF
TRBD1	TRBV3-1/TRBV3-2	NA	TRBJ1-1	TGTGCCAGCAGCCCATCGGGACAGGGTAACACTGAAGCTTTCTTT	CASSPSGQGNTEAFF
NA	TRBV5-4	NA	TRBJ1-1	TGTGCCAGCAGCCCCGGGACGAATCGGGGGAACGAAGCTTTCTTT	CASSPGTNRGNEAFF
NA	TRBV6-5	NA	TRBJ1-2	TGTGCCAGCAGTTTCGCGGGGGGAGTCTATGGCTACACCTTC	CASSFAGGVYGYTF
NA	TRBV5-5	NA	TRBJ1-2	TGTGCCAGCAGCTTTAAACAGGGACGAGATAACTATGGCTACACCTTC	CASSFKQGRDNYGYTF
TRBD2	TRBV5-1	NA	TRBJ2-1	TGCGCCAGCAGCCCGATAGCCCTAGTGGGGGGGGATGAGCAGTTCTTC	CASSPIALVGGDEQFF
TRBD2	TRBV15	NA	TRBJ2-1	TGTGCCACCAGCAGAGGCGGAGCGGGGGTGGGACTATACAATGAGCAGTTCTTC	CATSRGGAGVGLYNEQFF
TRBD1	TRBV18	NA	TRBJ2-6	TGTGCCAGCTCACCTGGACAGGGGCCATCGGGGGCCAACGTCCTGACTTTC	CASSPGQGPSGANVLTF
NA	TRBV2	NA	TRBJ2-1	TGTGCCAGCAGCGCCGCTAGCTATGAGCAGTTCTTC	CASSAASYEQFF
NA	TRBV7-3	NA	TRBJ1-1	TGTGCCAGCAGCTTCGGACAGTCGACTGAAGCTTTCTTT	CASSFGQSTEAFF